The T cell receptor (beta chain) under discussion was sequenced for a study of shared clonotypes between healthy human individuals (dated by TCRdb to 2020 to 2022). About the investigation overall: A couple of women and three men aged 18 to 49 years were included in the cohort. Per donor, three plates each were used for CD4 naive and CD4 memory, two for CD8 naive, and one for CD8 memory. The study deeply sequenced blood TCR repertoires of five healthy adults to estimate repertoire size and the extent of clonotype sharing between individuals. To increase sequencing depth and limit assay-specific biases, TCR repertoire library preparation and sequencing were carried out by different laboratories using diverse techniques. Each donor's leukapheresis produced roughly between roughly 0.85 and 9.5 billion PBMCs.

The full study reports these points: Only blood was sampled, and tissue TCR repertoires likely differ from those in blood. Because the study included a small number of donors, the genetic and exposure-history diversity represented was limited. Based on pairwise subsampling, the degree of clonotype sharing among donors was expected to be affected by sequencing depth. Naive subsets generally had larger estimated clonotype richness than memory subsets did. Clonotypes shared by all four sorted-subset donors showed higher generation probabilities than non-shared clonotypes. Across a handful of donors, roughly 5.4% of naive CD4, roughly 3.5% of naive CD8, around 2.5% of memory CD4, and under 0.45% of memory CD8 clonotypes were shared. Even with the large sequencing depth, rarefaction of the sorted-subset datasets indicated that sequencing was incomplete.

Using the deep immunoSEQ assay, multiplex PCR amplified TCR CDR3 regions from genomic DNA. Genomic DNA extracted from each cell subset was distributed evenly over all wells of several immunoSEQ 96-well plates, and each plate served as one replicate. Each replicate PCR for sorted subsets received approximately 220 ng genomic DNA, equal to 30,000 or so T cell genomes. The purified libraries were quantified using a Qubit 3.0 fluorometer, sized with a Bioanalyzer 2100, and then quantified again using the KAPA Library Quantification kit. A separate single-read 150-cycle Illumina NextSeq 550 flow cell was used to sequence each immunoSEQ 96-well plate. In the original analysis: The immunoSEQ output contained only junctional sequences without quality scores, so filtering could not match that applied to full-length reads. Sequences were annotated with PyIR, a Python wrapper for IgBLAST v1.9, and V/J genes and CDR3 were assigned using IMGT germline references. Reads were filtered out if the reads had weak V/J assignments (E-value above 1e-6), no CDR3, stop codons, out-of-frame junctions, or ambiguous translated residues. A V3J clonotype was defined by an identical inferred V gene, J gene, and CDR3 amino acid sequence. Percentage overlap between repertoires was calculated by dividing the number of shared unique clonotypes by the size of the smaller repertoire. Three approaches were used to assess repertoire richness: RTK rarefaction, the Chao1 estimator, and Recon v2.1 estimates of unobserved clonotypes. OLGA was used to compute generation probabilities for all TCRbeta clonotypes that the gDNA method yielded from a few donors. TCRdb stores this immuneACCESS table with in-frame sequences only. Part of the clones is absent; in the studies checked, under half of the shortfall reflects unresolved V genes, and no reason is known for the rest. V and J calls and clone size follow that table, whereas D and trimming were derived from the DNA. The sample profile shows 1.5 million to 2.5 million clones; about 94% of them were found once. The ten largest clones add up to less than 1.5% of the sample.

As regards this clone: No antigen is known for it. Base qualities are not provided; no much larger clone lies one nucleotide away.

CD8 naive samples were CD45RO-negative cells positively selected for CCR7, giving a CD45RA+CCR7+ population that excluded TemRA cells. The donors were healthy, HIV-negative adults who had no recently reported acute infections or vaccinations. Every donor was a Caucasian adult residing in Nashville, Tennessee, USA. After blood collection by leukapheresis, PBMCs were isolated using Ficoll-Histopaque density gradient centrifugation and then cryopreserved in the vapor phase of liquid nitrogen. Analytical flow cytometry was used to check the purity and quantity of every magnetically sorted T cell population. Each sorted fraction had its genomic DNA isolated and then quantified by UV absorbance on a Nanodrop 2000c. From cysteine to phenylalanine, the CDR3 is 15 amino acids long. CDR3 DNA only is kept here, 45 bases in frame from base 1. For CDR1 and CDR2, the germline V gene lists SGHVS and FQNEAQ. V and J lose 5 bases and 3 bases, and a span of 13 bases separates them.

The rearrangement combines TRBV7-8 with TRBJ2-2; a confident D gene designation cannot be given. The source of this sequence is a man younger than 35 in good health. Sample: naive CD8+ T cells sorted from blood. The sample's cell subset or site label, in plain terms: CD45RA+CCR7+. The CDR3 amino acid sequence is: CASSVVGSYTGELFF. The bases read TGTGCCAGCAGCGTAGTGGGCAGCTACACCGGGGAGCTGTTTTTT. The variable domain in full, with residues beyond the CDR3 obtained from the reference TRBV7-8 and TRBJ2-2 genes, is GAGVSQSPRYKVAKRGQDVALRCDPISGHVSLFWYQQALGQGPEFLTYFQNEAQLDKSGLPSDRFFAERPEGSVSTLKIQRTQQEDSAVYLCASSVVGSYTGELFFGEGSRLTVL.